The sequence of this T cell receptor beta chain was determined in a study of T cell repertoires in cytomegalovirus infection. As for the study in general: Peptides in the study included HLA-C-restricted and HLA-B-restricted CMV epitopes. Shared public TCR beta signatures pointed to both CMV infection and a matching HLA type.

In regard to this clonotype: Its antigen is unidentified.

Overall study results and limits: HLA-C-restricted TCR beta clonotypes specific for CMV led the ex vivo response.

One entry per CDR3 protein results from TCRdb running MiXCR on the reads. Of about 890,000 distinct CDR3 sequences listed, under 40% are singletons. Germline V gene lookup returns CDR1 SNHLY and CDR2 FYNNEI. V lost 4 bases and J lost 11, with 20 bases in between. The CDR3 is 14 amino acids. This sequence was found in a human donor in good health (CMV status not recorded). Some clones in this sample may be carry-over from other donors' samples. The sample here was cultured CD8+ T cells from PBMCs, taken from culture after CMV antigen stimulation. V and J are TRBV2 and TRBJ2-5; no reliable D call. In DNA, the CDR3 is TGTGCCAGCAGTGTTAGATACCAGAGTGAGGAGCAGTACTTC. Amino acids: CASSVRYQSEEQYF.